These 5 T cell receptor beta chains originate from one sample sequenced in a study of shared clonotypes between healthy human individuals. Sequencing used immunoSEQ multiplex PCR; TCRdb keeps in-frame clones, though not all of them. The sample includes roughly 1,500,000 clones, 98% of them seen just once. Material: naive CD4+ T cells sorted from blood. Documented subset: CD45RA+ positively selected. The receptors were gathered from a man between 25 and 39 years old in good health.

In DNA form, the CDR3 reads TGTGCCAGCAGTTCGGACAGGGGCGCAACTAATGAAAAACTGTTTTTT. It codes for CASSSDRGATNEKLFF. V and J are TRBV28 and TRBJ1-4, with 9 bases that match TRBD1. The V gene's germline CDR1 is MDHEN and CDR2 SYDVKM. Unmatched junction bases numbered 3, after V lost 4 bases and J lost 0 bases. The CDR3 sequence is 16 residues long. The full variable domain, with the rest looked up from reference TRBV28 and TRBJ1-4, is DVKVTQSSRYLVKRTGEKVFLECVQDMDHENMFWYRQDPGLGLRLIYFSYDVKMKEKGDIPEGYSVSREKKERFSLILESASTNQTSMYLCASSSDRGATNEKLFFGSGTQLSVL.

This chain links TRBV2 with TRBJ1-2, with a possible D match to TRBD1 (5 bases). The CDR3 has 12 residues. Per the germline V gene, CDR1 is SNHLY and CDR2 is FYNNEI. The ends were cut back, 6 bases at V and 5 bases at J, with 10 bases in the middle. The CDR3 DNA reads TGTGCCAGCAGCAAAGGGACTTATGGCTACACCTTC. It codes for CASSKGTYGYTF. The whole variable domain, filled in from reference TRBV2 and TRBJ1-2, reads EPEVTQTPSHQVTQMGQEVILRCVPISNHLYFYWYRQILGQKVEFLVSFYNNEISEKSEIFDDQFSVERPDGSNFTLKIRSTKLEDSAMYFCASSKGTYGYTFGSGTRLTVV.

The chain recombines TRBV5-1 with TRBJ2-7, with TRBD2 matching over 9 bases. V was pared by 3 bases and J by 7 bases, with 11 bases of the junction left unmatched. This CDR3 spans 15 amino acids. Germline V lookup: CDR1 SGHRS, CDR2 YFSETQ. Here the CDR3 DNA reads TGCGCCAGCAGCTCGGGGGCTAGCGGGGCGCGGGAGCAGTACTTC. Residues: CASSSGASGAREQYF.

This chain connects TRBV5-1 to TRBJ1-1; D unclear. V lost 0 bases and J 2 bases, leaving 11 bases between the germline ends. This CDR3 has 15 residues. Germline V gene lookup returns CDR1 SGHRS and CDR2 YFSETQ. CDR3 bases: TGCGCCAGCAGCTTGGAAATCCGGTCCAACACTGAAGCTTTCTTT. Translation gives CASSLEIRSNTEAFF.

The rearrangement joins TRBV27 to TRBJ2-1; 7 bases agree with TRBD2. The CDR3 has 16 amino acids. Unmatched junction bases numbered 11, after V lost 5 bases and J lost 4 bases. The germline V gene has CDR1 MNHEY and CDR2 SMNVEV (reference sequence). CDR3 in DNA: TGTGCCAGCAGTCTAGAGGGGCTAGCGGAATACAATGAGCAGTTCTTC. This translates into CASSLEGLAEYNEQFF.